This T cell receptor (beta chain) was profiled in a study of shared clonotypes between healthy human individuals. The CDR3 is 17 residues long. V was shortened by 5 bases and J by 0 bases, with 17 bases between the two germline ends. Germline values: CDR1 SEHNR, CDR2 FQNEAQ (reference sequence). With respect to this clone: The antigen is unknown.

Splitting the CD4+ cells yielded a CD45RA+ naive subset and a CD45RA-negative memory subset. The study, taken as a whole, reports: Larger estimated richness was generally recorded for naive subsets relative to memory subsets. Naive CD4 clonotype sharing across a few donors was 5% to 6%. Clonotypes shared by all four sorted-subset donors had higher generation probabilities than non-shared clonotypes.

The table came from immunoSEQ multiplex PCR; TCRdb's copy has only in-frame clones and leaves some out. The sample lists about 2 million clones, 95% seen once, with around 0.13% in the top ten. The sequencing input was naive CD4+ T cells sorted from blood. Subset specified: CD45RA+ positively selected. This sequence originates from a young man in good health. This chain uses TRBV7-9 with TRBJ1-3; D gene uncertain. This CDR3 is CASSQSRVFGSGNTIYF. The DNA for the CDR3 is TGTGCCAGCAGCCAGAGTCGAGTTTTTGGCTCTGGAAACACCATATATTTT.